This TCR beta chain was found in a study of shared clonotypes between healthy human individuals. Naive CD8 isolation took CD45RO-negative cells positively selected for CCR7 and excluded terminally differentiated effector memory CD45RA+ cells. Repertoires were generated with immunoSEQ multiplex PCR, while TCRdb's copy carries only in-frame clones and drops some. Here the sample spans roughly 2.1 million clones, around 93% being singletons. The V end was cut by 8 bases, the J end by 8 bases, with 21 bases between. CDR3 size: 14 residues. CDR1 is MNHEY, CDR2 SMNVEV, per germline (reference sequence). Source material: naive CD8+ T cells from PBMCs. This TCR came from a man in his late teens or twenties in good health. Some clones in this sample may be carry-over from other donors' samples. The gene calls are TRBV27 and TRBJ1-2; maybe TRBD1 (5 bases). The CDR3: CASGSAGQSFGYTF. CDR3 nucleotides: TGTGCCAGCGGGAGCGCGGGGCAATCCTTCGGCTACACCTTC.